The 17 T cell receptor beta chains below come from one sample, sequenced in a study of early T cells in non-severe SARS-CoV-2 infection. TCRdb passed the 5' RACE reads through MiXCR, listing each CDR3 protein once. Of some 90,000 distinct CDR3 sequences listed, 15% are singletons. Sample: whole blood. These TCRs come from an adult who was a healthcare worker with PCR-confirmed SARS-CoV-2 infection or an uninfected control (not recorded which).

V gene TRBV12-3 or TRBV12-4 combines with J gene TRBJ1-2, with D perhaps matching TRBD1 (6 bases). V dropped 6 bases and J dropped 8 bases, with 13 bases sitting between them. The CDR3 contains 12 residues. CDR3 coding DNA: TGTGCCAGCAGAGGACAGCAGCCAGGCTACACCTTC. Its translation: CASRGQQPGYTF.

V usage is TRBV7-9 and J usage is TRBJ2-1, with a tentative D call TRBD1 (6 bases). V was pared by 1 base and J by 7 bases, with 14 bases between. Germline V lookup: CDR1 SEHNR, CDR2 FQNEAQ (reference sequence). The CDR3 runs 15 residues. CDR3 sequence: CASSLVRQEINEQFF. CDR3 in DNA: TGTGCCAGCAGCTTAGTCAGACAGGAAATAAATGAGCAGTTCTTC.

In its sample, this clonotype was seen many times. The J gene is TRBJ2-1, the V gene TRBV7-2; tentatively, D is TRBD2 (6 bases). This CDR3 has 16 amino acids. Germline V gives CDR1 SGHTA, CDR2 FQGNSA. V gave up 0 bases and J gave up 3 bases, with 12 bases separating them. CDR3 sequence: CASSLAPSRGYNEQFF. CDR3 coding DNA: TGTGCCAGCAGCTTAGCCCCTTCGCGGGGCTACAATGAGCAGTTCTTC.

The table lists this clonotype with a count of one. The chain employs TRBV29-1 and TRBJ1-3, with 8 bases fitting TRBD1. Germline V gene sequence: CDR1 SQVTM, CDR2 ANQGSEA. V gave up 6 bases and J gave up 5 bases; unmatched junction bases: 9. The CDR3 loop spans 14 amino acids. As DNA, the CDR3 is TGCAGCGTCACCGGACAGGGAGGAAGAAACACCATATATTTT. Translating gives CSVTGQGGRNTIYF. Using reference TRBV29-1 and TRBJ1-3 for the parts outside the CDR3, the full variable domain is SAVISQKPSRDICQRGTSLTIQCQVDSQVTMMFWYRQQPGQSLTLIATANQGSEATYESGFVIDKFPISRPNLTFSTLTVSNMSPEDSSIYLCSVTGQGGRNTIYFGEGSWLTVV.

This clonotype was observed many times. The V and J genes are TRBV28 and TRBJ1-6; D not certain. The CDR3 extends over 15 amino acids. V lost 4 bases to trimming and J lost 7 bases, with 14 bases between them. CDR1 and CDR2 from the germline V gene are MDHEN and SYDVKM. CDR3 sequence reads: CASSSYAGYNSPLHF. The CDR3 nucleotides read TGTGCCAGCAGTTCGTACGCCGGTTACAATTCACCCCTCCACTTT.

The chain couples TRBV6-2 or TRBV6-3 to TRBJ1-5, with D possibly matching TRBD1 (5 bases). The V gene's germline CDR1 is MNHEY and CDR2 SVGEGT. The CDR3 totals 12 residues. V lost 6 bases, J lost 7 bases, and 10 bases lay in between. CDR3 in DNA: TGTGCCAGCAGGCAGGGCCGCCAGCCCCAGCATTTT. This encodes CASRQGRQPQHF.

This clonotype came up many times. The J gene is TRBJ2-7, the V gene TRBV12-3 or TRBV12-4, with D maybe TRBD2 (6 bases). The CDR3 runs to 12 residues. Trimming left V 6 bases short and J 9 bases short, with 15 bases between. The CDR3 is CASSEIRGRQYF. The CDR3 nucleotides are TGTGCCAGCAGCGAGATCCGGGGGAGGCAGTACTTC.

This clonotype has a handful of counts. The chain employs TRBV7-8 and TRBJ2-1; D remains unclear. This CDR3 spans 17 amino acids. Trimming shortened V by 1 base and J by 10 bases, and 23 bases separated the two germline ends. The germline V gene has CDR1 SGHVS and CDR2 FQNEAQ. Here the CDR3 reads CASSLVRSRAPVWEQFF. The CDR3 DNA reads as TGTGCCAGCAGCTTAGTGCGGTCCCGAGCTCCGGTTTGGGAGCAGTTCTTC.

This clonotype was recorded a few times. The chain employs TRBV24-1 and TRBJ2-3; 10 bases are a match to TRBD1. This CDR3 spans 16 amino acids. J was trimmed by 6 bases and V by 5 bases; bases with no gene match: 10. Per the germline V gene, CDR1 is KGHDR and CDR2 is SFDVKD. The CDR3 bases are TGTGCCACCAGTGCAGCCGGGACAGGGGATGGGGATACGCAGTATTTT. Translated: CATSAAGTGDGDTQYF.

The genes are TRBV27 and TRBJ2-7, with 9 bases that match TRBD2. The junction had 7 bases not matched to a gene; V was cut back by 5 bases and J by 5 bases. The CDR3 runs 14 residues. CDR1 is MNHEY and CDR2 is SMNVEV in the germline V gene (reference sequence). This CDR3 reads CASSIGTSLNEQYF. The CDR3 DNA sequence: TGTGCCAGCAGTATCGGGACTAGCTTGAACGAGCAGTACTTC.

The gene calls are TRBV7-6 and TRBJ2-1; D might be TRBD2 (5 bases). This CDR3 has 13 residues. Germline CDR1 and CDR2: SGHVS and FNYEAQ. The V end lost 6 bases, the J end lost 0 bases, and 6 bases lay between the germline ends. Written as DNA, the CDR3 is TGTGCCAGCAGACGGGACTCCTACAATGAGCAGTTCTTC. The encoded protein is CASRRDSYNEQFF.

Only a few counts were recorded for this clonotype. V usage is TRBV4-1 and J usage is TRBJ2-7; TRBD1 matches 9 bases. Looked up from germline, CDR1 is MGHRA and CDR2 is YSYEKL. Trimming cost V 1 base and J 3 bases; bases outside gene matches: 4. This CDR3 region has 15 residues. The CDR3 nucleotides read TGCGCCAGCAGCCAAGGAACAGGGGGCAACTACGAGCAGTACTTC. Translating it yields CASSQGTGGNYEQYF.

Ten or more counts support this clonotype. The rearrangement joins TRBV16 to TRBJ2-2; D is undetermined. Trimming cost V 0 bases and J 5 bases, with 4 bases left between them. Germline V gene sequence: CDR1 KGHSY, CDR2 FQNENV. The CDR3 runs 13 residues. In DNA form, the CDR3 reads TGTGCCAGCAGCCAATCGCTGACCGGGGAGCTGTTTTTT. Translating it yields CASSQSLTGELFF.

This clonotype came up a few times. V is TRBV4-1 and J is TRBJ1-5, with D hard to call. The CDR3 spans 13 residues. Trimming stripped 4 bases from V and 5 bases from J, with 9 bases between. Germline V gene data show CDR1 as MGHRA and CDR2 as YSYEKL. The CDR3: CASSLVPDQPQHF. As DNA, the CDR3 is TGCGCCAGCAGCCTTGTCCCGGATCAGCCCCAGCATTTT.

This clonotype came up a few times. The rearrangement joins TRBV30 to TRBJ2-5; 8 nucleotides match TRBD1. Trimming removed 5 bases from V and 2 bases from J; junction bases left unmatched: 10. The CDR3 contains 15 residues. CDR1 is GTSNPN and CDR2 is SVGIG in the germline V gene (reference sequence). The CDR3 loop is CAWEGGQAPQETQYF. For the CDR3, the DNA is TGTGCCTGGGAGGGGGGACAGGCCCCTCAAGAGACCCAGTACTTC.

The CDR3 here is CASSLLGDYYEQYF. CDR3 sequence (DNA): TGTGCCAGCAGCTTGTTGGGGGACTACTACGAGCAGTACTTC. The genes are TRBV5-6 and TRBJ2-7, with 7 bases fitting TRBD2. Trimming took 1 base from V and 3 from J; bases not matched to a gene: 4. The CDR3 contains 14 residues. Germline V CDR1 and CDR2: SGHDT, YYEEEE.

The chain is built from TRBV12-3 or TRBV12-4 and TRBJ2-7, with D hard to call. Between the trimmed V and J ends, which lost 3 bases and 4 bases, there was a span of 10 bases. This CDR3 comprises 13 residues. CDR3 sequence reads: CASSLLRIYEQYF. In nucleotides, the CDR3 is TGTGCCAGCAGTTTGCTACGGATTTACGAGCAGTACTTC.